These T cell receptor beta chains were read from a single sample in a study of T cell repertoires in cytomegalovirus infection. These receptors lack a known antigen. Via MiXCR, TCRdb re-called the reads, giving one row per CDR3 protein. The table lists around 300,000 distinct CDR3 sequences, 22% of them singletons. The source material was cultured PBMCs, sampled from culture after CMV antigen stimulation. Source of these receptors: a human donor in good health (CMV status not recorded). Some clones in this sample may be carry-over from other donors' samples. Each CDR3 is given with its conserved first and last residue. The order of the fields is CDR3 protein, V gene, J gene, CDR3 length.

CASSPEGRGDTQYF	TRBV7-8	TRBJ2-3	14
CASSDGTGRTGELFF	TRBV6-1	TRBJ2-2	15
CSVGPFGTGKNEQFF	TRBV29-1	TRBJ2-1	15
CASSPKPLLGKFSYEQYF	TRBV7-2	TRBJ2-7	18
CASSQVSGMGGYTF	TRBV4-1	TRBJ1-2	14
CASSLGQGERWNTEAFF	TRBV27	TRBJ1-1	17
CASSFRAGTGELFF	TRBV12-3/TRBV12-4	TRBJ2-2	14
CASTPGLAGKNEQFF	TRBV12-3/TRBV12-4	TRBJ2-1	15
CASSLGQGVNTEAFF	TRBV11-3	TRBJ1-1	15
CASSVLAGGVDTQYF	TRBV9	TRBJ2-3	15
CASSSWAGTQQFF	TRBV7-2	TRBJ2-1	13
CAISARDSGSLGETQYF	TRBV10-3	TRBJ2-5	17
CASSQVPVRNTQYF	TRBV4-1	TRBJ2-3	14
CASRSSGRAVNNEQFF	TRBV7-8	TRBJ2-1	16
CASSLDGRPQETQYF	TRBV7-3	TRBJ2-5	15
CASSLFPGDETQYF	TRBV5-1	TRBJ2-5	14
CASSSGLAPTGELFF	TRBV5-8	TRBJ2-2	15
CASSSTPTYEQYF	TRBV27	TRBJ2-7	13
CASSSGTARTGELFF	TRBV12-3/TRBV12-4	TRBJ2-2	15
CASSARDSPRSNQPQHF	TRBV27	TRBJ1-5	17
CASSFFVGTHSSYNEQFF	TRBV7-9	TRBJ2-1	18
CASGPLGATYEQYF	TRBV7-2	TRBJ2-7	14
CASSFTGADTQYF	TRBV7-2	TRBJ2-3	13
CASSQGSGQGFYNEQFF	TRBV4-2	TRBJ2-1	17
CASSAGLPYEQYF	TRBV6-1	TRBJ2-7	13
CASSLVGGLNTEAFF	TRBV7-2	TRBJ1-1	15
CASSQDIFADYGYTF	TRBV4-1	TRBJ1-2	15
CSASSGTSVYNEQFF	TRBV20-1	TRBJ2-1	15
CASSSPGEAFF	TRBV6-8	TRBJ1-1	11
CASSFVGTSGKENEQFF	TRBV11-3	TRBJ2-1	17
CASSLRQGGTEAFF	TRBV5-1	TRBJ1-1	14
CASSYSPDRKNQPQHF	TRBV6-6	TRBJ1-5	16
CASSRKDRDSSEQYF	TRBV19	TRBJ2-7	15
CASSPGQGAVTQETQYF	TRBV7-2	TRBJ2-5	17
CASSQDSGGRSGTEAFF	TRBV4-1	TRBJ1-1	17
CASSPAAGSYNERFF	TRBV7-2	TRBJ2-1	15
CASGGLADTGELFF	TRBV2	TRBJ2-2	14
CASSQILSETQYF	TRBV4-1	TRBJ2-5	13
CASSLNEKLFF	TRBV12-3/TRBV12-4	TRBJ1-4	11
CASSIQARGGNIQYF	TRBV19	TRBJ2-4	15
CASSERLGYTF	TRBV7-2	TRBJ1-2	11
CASRRDTQYF	TRBV6-2/TRBV6-3	TRBJ2-3	10
CASGLVPGHYNEQFF	TRBV12-5	TRBJ2-1	15
CASSLTDQPQHF	TRBV7-2	TRBJ1-5	12
CASSYGLAGAHNEQFF	TRBV6-2/TRBV6-3	TRBJ2-1	16
CASGRGLRGLVGEQFF	TRBV12-5	TRBJ2-1	16
CASSLLDPRSYTF	TRBV28	TRBJ1-2	13
CASSSLGGIAEAFF	TRBV11-3	TRBJ1-1	14
CASRNSLASTDTQYF	TRBV2	TRBJ2-3	15
CASSFRLAAPYEQYF	TRBV6-2/TRBV6-3	TRBJ2-7	15
CSATIETQYF	TRBV20-1	TRBJ2-5	10
CASSLVDRDTEAFF	TRBV5-4	TRBJ1-1	14
CSARELGLNTEAFF	TRBV20-1	TRBJ1-1	14
CSLFQDHEGTDTQYF	TRBV20-1	TRBJ2-3	15
CASSLRRSISNTGELFF	TRBV7-8	TRBJ2-2	17
CAWSVIEGIPQHF	TRBV30	TRBJ1-5	13
CASSFTSTSEKLFF	TRBV7-8	TRBJ1-4	14
CATGWTLNQPQHF	TRBV24-1	TRBJ1-5	13
CASSDEGGQETQYF	TRBV28	TRBJ2-5	14